Below, one T cell receptor beta chain is given with its context. The antigen is undetermined. V was clipped by 5 bases and J by 0 bases, with 15 bases between them. Germline CDR1 SNHLY, CDR2 FYNNEI. The CDR3 contains 16 residues. The sample belongs to a study of T cell responses to AZD1222 COVID-19 vaccine. Overall study context: The analysis combined second doses at about 4 or about 12 weeks. Study outcomes and limitations: There were mostly white British donors and more females than males, and clonal diversity was possibly underestimated. Regions left unmutated in variants are reportedly the target of nearly half of spike-specific TCRs. Spike was spanned by vaccine-associated CD4 TCRs, which were dominant at 160-218 and 743-854.

Libraries were prepared by immunoSEQ multiplex PCR; TCRdb keeps only in-frame clonotypes and omits some of them. The repertoire includes about 130,000 clones, around 90% of them detected once, and 1.3% to 1.5% sits in the top ten. The V call is TRBV2, the J call TRBJ2-3; no firm D call. The sequencing used peripheral blood, collected on day 0 of AZD1222 vaccination. This sequence originates from an adult in good health. The CDR3 here is CASSTGPRPSTDTQYF. The CDR3 bases are TGTGCCAGCAGTACCGGTCCCCGACCCAGCACAGATACGCAGTATTTT.